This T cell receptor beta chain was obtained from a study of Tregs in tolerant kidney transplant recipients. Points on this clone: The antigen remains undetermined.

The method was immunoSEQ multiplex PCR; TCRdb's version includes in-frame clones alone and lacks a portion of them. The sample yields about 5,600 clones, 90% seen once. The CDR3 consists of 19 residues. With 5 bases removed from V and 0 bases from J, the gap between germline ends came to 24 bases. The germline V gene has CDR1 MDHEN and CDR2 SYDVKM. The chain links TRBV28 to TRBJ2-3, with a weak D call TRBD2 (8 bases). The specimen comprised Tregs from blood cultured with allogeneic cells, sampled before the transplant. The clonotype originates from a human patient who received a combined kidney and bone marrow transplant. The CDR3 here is CASSDRDLYSSGSTDTQYF. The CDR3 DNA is TGTGCCAGCAGTGACAGGGACCTATATTCTAGCGGGAGCACAGATACGCAGTATTTT.